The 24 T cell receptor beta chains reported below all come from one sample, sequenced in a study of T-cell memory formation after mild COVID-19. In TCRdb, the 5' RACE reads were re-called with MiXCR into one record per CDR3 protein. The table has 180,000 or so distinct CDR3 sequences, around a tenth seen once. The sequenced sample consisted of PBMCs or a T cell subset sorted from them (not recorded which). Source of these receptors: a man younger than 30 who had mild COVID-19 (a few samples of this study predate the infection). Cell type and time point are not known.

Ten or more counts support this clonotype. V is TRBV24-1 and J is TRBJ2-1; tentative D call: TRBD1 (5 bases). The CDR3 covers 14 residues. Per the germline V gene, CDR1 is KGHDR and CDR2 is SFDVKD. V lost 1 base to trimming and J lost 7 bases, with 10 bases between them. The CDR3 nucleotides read TGTGCCACCAGTGATTTCGTCAGGGTGAATGAGCAGTTCTTC. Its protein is CATSDFVRVNEQFF.

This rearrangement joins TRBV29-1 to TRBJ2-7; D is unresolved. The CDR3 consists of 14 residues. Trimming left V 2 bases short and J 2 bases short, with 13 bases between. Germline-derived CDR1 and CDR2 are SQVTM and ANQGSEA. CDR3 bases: TGCAGCGTTGAAAGAACAGAAAGCCCCTACGAGCAGTACTTC. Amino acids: CSVERTESPYEQYF.

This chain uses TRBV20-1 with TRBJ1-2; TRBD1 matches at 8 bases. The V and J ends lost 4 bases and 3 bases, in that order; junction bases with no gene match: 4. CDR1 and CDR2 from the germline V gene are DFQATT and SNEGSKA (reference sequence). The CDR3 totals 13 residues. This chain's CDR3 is CSATRGRDYGYTF. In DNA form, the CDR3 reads TGCAGTGCTACCAGGGGGCGGGACTATGGCTACACCTTC.

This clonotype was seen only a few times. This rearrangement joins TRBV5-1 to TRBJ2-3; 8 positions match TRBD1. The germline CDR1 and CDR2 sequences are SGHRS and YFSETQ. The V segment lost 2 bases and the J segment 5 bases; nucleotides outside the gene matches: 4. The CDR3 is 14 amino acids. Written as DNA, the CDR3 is TGCGCCAGCAGCTTAGGACAGGGTAAAGATACGCAGTATTTT. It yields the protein CASSLGQGKDTQYF.

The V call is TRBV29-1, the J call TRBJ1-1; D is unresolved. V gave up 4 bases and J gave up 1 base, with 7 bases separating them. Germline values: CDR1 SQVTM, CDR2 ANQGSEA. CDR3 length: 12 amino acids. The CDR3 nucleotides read TGCAGCGTTGGACATTCGAACACTGAAGCTTTCTTT. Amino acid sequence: CSVGHSNTEAFF.

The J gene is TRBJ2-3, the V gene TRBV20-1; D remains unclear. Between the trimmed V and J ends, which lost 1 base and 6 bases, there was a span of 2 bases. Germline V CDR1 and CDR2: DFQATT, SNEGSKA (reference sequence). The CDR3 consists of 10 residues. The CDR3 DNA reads TGCAGTGCTAGAGTCGATACGCAGTATTTT. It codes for CSARVDTQYF.

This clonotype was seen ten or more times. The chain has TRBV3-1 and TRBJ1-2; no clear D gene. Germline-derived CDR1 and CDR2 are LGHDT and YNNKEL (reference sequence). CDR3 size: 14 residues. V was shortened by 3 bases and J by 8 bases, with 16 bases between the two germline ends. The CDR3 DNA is TGTGCCAGCAGCCAGCAGACTCGTCTGGGGGGCTACACCTTC. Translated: CASSQQTRLGGYTF.

The chain's CDR3 is CASSLLQAGETQYF. The CDR3 DNA sequence: TGTGCCAGCAGTTTACTTCAAGCGGGGGAGACCCAGTACTTC. The V call is TRBV12-3 or TRBV12-4, the J call TRBJ2-5, with 7 bases fitting TRBD2. This CDR3 is 14 amino acids long. The V gene end was trimmed by 2 bases and the J gene end by 5 bases; junction bases not matched to a gene: 5.

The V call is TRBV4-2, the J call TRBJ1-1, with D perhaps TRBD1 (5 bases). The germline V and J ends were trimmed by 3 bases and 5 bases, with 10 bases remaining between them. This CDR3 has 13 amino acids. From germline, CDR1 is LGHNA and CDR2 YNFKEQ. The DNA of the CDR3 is TGTGCCAGCAGCCAGGGGGTGTTGACTGAAGCTTTCTTT. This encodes CASSQGVLTEAFF.

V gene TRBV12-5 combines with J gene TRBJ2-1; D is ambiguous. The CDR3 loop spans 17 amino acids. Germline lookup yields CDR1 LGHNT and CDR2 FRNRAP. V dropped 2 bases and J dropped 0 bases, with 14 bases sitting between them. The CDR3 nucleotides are TGTGCTAGTGGTTTGAGACTGTGGGTAAGCTCCTACAATGAGCAGTTCTTC. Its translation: CASGLRLWVSSYNEQFF.

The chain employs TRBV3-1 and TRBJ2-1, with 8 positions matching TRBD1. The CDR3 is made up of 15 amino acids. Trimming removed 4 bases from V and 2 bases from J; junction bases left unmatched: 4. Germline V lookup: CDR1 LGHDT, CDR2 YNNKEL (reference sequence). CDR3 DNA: TGTGCCAGCAGCCCTACACAGGGGGCCTACAATGAGCAGTTCTTC. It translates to CASSPTQGAYNEQFF.

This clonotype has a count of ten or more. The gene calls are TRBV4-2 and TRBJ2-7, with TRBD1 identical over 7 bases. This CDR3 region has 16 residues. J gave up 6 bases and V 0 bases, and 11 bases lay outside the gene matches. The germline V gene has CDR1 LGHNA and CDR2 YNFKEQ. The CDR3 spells CASSQDGAGGSIEQYF. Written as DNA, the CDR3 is TGTGCCAGCAGCCAAGATGGGGCAGGGGGTTCGATCGAGCAGTACTTC.

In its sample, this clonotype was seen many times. In DNA form, the CDR3 reads TGTGCCAGCAGGGCAGACACTTCTGAAGCTTTCTTT. It specifies CASRADTSEAFF. The chain uses TRBV6-5 and TRBJ1-1; D not resolved. CDR3 size: 12 residues. Germline-derived CDR1 and CDR2 are MNHEY and SVGAGI. Trimming took 6 bases from V and 6 from J, leaving 11 bases between them.

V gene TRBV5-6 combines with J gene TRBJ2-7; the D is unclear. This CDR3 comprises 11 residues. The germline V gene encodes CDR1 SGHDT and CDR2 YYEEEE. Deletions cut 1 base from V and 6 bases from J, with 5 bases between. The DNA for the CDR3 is TGTGCCAGCAGCTTGTTCTCCGAGCAGTACGTC. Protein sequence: CASSLFSEQYV.

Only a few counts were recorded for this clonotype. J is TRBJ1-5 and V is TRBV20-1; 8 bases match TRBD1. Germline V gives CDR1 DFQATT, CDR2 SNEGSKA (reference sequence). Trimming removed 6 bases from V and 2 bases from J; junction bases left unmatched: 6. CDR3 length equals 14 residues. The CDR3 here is CSADAGGRNQPQHF. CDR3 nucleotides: TGCAGTGCCGACGCAGGGGGCCGCAATCAGCCCCAGCATTTT.

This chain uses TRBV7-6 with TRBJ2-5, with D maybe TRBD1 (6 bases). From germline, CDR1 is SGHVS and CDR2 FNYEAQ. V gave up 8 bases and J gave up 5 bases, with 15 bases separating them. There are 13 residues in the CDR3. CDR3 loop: CASGYRVGETQYF. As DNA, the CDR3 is TGTGCCAGCGGCTACAGGGTCGGGGAGACCCAGTACTTC.

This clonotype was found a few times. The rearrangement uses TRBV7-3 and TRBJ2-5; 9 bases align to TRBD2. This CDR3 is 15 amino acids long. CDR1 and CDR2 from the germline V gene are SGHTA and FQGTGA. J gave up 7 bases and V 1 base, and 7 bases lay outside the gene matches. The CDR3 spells CASSLMAGGKVTQYF. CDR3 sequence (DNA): TGTGCCAGCAGCTTAATGGCGGGGGGGAAGGTGACCCAGTACTTC.

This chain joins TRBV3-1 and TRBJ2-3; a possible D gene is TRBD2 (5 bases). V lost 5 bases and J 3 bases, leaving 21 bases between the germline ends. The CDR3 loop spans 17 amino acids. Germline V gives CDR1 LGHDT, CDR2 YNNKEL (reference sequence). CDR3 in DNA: TGTGCCAGCAGCGGAGGAACTCGGGATGATCGGACAGATACGCAGTATTTT. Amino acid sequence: CASSGGTRDDRTDTQYF.

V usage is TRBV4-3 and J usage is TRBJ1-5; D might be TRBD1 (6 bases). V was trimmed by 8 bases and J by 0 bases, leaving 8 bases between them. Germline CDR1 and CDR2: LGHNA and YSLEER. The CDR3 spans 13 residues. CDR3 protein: CASGQHSNQPQHF. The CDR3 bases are TGCGCCAGCGGACAGCATAGCAATCAGCCCCAGCATTTT.

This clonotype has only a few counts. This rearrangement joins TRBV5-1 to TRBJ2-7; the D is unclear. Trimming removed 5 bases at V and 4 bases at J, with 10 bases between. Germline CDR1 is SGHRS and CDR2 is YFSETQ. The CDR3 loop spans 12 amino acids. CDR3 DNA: TGCGCCAGCAGTCAATTAAATTACGAGCAGTACGTC. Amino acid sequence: CASSQLNYEQYV.

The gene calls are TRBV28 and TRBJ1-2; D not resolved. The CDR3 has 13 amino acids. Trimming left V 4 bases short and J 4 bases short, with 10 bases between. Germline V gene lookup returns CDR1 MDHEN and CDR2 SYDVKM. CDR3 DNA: TGTGCCAGCAGTTCTCCGGCCCCCTATGGCTACACCTTC. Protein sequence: CASSSPAPYGYTF.

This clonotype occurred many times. The CDR3 DNA is TGCAGTGCTAGAGATGAGCCCCTAGCGGGGGGCACTTATAGCACAGATACGCAGTATTTT. This sequence encodes CSARDEPLAGGTYSTDTQYF. The chain links TRBV20-1 to TRBJ2-3; 11 bases agree with TRBD2. The CDR3 totals 20 residues. V gave up 0 bases and J gave up 0 bases; unmatched junction bases: 14. Germline V gives CDR1 DFQATT, CDR2 SNEGSKA (reference sequence).

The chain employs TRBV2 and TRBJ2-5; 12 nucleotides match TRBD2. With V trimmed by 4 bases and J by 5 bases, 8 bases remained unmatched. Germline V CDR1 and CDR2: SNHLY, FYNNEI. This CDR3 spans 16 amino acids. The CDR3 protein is CASSVELAGGSETQYF. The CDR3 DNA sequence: TGTGCCAGCAGTGTCGAACTAGCGGGGGGATCGGAGACCCAGTACTTC.

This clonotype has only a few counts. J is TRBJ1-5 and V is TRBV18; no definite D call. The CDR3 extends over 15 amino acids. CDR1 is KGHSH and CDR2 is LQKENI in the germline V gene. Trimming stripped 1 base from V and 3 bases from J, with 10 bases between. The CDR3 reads CASSPRAAANQPQHF. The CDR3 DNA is TGTGCCAGCTCACCACGGGCCGCGGCCAATCAGCCCCAGCATTTT.